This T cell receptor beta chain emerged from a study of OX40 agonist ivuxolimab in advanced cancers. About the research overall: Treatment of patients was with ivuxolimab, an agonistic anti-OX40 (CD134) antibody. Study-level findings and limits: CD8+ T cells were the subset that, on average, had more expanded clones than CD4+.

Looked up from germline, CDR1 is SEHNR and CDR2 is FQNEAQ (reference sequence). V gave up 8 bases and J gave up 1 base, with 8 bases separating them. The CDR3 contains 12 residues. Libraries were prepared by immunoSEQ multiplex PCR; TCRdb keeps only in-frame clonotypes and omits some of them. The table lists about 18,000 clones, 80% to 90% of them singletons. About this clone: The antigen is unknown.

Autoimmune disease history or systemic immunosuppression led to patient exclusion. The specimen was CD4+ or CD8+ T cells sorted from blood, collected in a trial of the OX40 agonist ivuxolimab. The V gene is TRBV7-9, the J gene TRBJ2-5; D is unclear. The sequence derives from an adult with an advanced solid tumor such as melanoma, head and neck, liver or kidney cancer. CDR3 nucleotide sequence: TGTGCCAGCCTCGACATCCAAGAGACCCAGTACTTC. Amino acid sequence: CASLDIQETQYF.